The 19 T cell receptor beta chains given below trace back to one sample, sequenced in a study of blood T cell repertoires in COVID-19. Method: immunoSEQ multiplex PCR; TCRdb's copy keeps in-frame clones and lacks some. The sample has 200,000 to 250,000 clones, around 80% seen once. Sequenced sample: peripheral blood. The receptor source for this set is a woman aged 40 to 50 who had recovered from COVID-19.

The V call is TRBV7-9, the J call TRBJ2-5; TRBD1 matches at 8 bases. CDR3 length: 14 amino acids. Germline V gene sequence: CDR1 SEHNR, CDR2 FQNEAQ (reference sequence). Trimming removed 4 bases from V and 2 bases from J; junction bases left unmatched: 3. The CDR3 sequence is CASSSGTGQETQYF. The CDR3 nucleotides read TGTGCCAGCAGCTCCGGGACAGGACAAGAGACCCAGTACTTC. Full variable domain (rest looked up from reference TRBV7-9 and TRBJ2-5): DTGVSQNPRHKITKRGQNVTFRCDPISEHNRLYWYRQTLGQGPEFLTYFQNEAQLEKSRLLSDRFSAERPKGSFSTLEIQRTEQGDSAMYLCASSSGTGQETQYFGPGTRLLVL.

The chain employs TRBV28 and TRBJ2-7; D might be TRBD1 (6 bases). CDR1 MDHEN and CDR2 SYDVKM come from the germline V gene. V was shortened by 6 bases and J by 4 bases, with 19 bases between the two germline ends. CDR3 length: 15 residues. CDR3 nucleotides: TGTGCCAGCAGCTCGAGCGGAATGGGGGCGTACGAGCAGTACTTC. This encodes CASSSSGMGAYEQYF.

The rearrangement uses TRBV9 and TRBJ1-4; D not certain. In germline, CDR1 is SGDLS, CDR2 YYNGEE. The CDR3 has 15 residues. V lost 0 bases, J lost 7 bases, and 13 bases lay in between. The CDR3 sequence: CASSVDQASGEKLFF. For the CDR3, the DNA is TGTGCCAGCAGCGTAGACCAAGCCTCGGGTGAAAAACTGTTTTTT. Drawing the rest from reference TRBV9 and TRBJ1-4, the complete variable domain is DSGVTQTPKHLITATGQRVTLRCSPRSGDLSVYWYQQSLDQGLQFLIQYYNGEERAKGNILERFSAQQFPDLHSELNLSSLELGDSALYFCASSVDQASGEKLFFGSGTQLSVL.

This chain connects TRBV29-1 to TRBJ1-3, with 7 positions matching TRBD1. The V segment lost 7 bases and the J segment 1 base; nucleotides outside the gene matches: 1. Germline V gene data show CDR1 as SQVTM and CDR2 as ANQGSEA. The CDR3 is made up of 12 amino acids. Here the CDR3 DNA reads TGCAGCGGCAGGGGGTCTGGAAACACCATATATTTT. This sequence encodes CSGRGSGNTIYF.

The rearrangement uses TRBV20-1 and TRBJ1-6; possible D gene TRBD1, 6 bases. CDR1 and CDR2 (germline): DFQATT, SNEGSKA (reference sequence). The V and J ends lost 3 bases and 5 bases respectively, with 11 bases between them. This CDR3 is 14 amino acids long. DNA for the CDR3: TGCAGTGCTAGTACAGGGCAACATAATTCACCCCTCCACTTT. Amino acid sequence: CSASTGQHNSPLHF.

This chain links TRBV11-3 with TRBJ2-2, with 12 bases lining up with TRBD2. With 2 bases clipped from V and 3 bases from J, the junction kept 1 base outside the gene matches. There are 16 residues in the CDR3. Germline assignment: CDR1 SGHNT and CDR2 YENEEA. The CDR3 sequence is CASSLRLAGDTGELFF. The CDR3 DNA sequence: TGTGCCAGCAGCTTAAGACTAGCGGGGGACACCGGGGAGCTGTTTTTT.

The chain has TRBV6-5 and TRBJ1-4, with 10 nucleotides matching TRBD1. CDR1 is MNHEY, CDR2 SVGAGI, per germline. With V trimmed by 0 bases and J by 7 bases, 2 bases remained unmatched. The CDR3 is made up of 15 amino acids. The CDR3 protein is CASSYSTGGGEKLFF. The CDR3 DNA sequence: TGTGCCAGCAGTTACTCGACAGGGGGCGGTGAAAAACTGTTTTTT.

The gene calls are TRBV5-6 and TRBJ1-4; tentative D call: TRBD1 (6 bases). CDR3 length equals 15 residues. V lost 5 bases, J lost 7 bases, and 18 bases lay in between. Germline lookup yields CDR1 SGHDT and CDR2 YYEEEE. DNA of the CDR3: TGTGCCAGCAGGCAAAGGGAGACAGGAGGTGAAAAACTGTTTTTT. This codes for CASRQRETGGEKLFF. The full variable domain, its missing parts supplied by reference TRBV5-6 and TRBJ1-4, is DAGVTQSPTHLIKTRGQQVTLRCSPKSGHDTVSWYQQALGQGPQFIFQYYEEEERQRGNFPDRFSGHQFPNYSSELNVNALLLGDSALYLCASRQRETGGEKLFFGSGTQLSVL.

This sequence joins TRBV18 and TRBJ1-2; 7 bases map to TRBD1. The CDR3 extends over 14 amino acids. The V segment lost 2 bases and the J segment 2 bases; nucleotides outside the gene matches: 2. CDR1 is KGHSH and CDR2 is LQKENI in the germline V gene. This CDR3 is CASSPTRGNYGYTF. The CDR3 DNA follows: TGTGCCAGCTCACCAACCAGGGGGAACTATGGCTACACCTTC. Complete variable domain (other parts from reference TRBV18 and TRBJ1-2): NAGVMQNPRHLVRRRGQEARLRCSPMKGHSHVYWYRQLPEEGLKFMVYLQKENIIDESGMPKERFSAEFPKEGPSILRIQQVVRGDSAAYFCASSPTRGNYGYTFGSGTRLTVV.

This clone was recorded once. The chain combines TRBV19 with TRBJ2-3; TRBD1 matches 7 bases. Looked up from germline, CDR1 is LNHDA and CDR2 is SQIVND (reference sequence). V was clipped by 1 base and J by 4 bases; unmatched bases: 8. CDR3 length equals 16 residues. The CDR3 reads CASSIAPGQGADTQYF. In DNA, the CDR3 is TGTGCCAGTAGTATAGCCCCAGGGCAGGGGGCAGATACGCAGTATTTT.

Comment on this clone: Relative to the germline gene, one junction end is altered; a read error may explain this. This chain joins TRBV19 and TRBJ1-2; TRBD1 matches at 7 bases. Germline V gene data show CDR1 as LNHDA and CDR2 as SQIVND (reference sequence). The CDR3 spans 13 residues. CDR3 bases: TGTGTCAGTAGTAGATCCGGGACAGACGGCTACACCTTC. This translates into CVSSRSGTDGYTF.

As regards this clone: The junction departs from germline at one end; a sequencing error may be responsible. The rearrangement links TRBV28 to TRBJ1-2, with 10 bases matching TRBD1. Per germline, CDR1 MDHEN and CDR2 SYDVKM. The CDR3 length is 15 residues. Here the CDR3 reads CASSIWDRGGYGYTF. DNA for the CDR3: TGTGCCAGCAGTATATGGGACAGGGGAGGCTATGGCTACACCTTC.

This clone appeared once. The CDR3 loop is CASSSPGQGGSPLHF. DNA of the CDR3: TGTGCCAGCAGTTCCCCGGGACAGGGGGGATCACCCCTCCACTTT. The gene calls are TRBV28 and TRBJ1-6, with TRBD1 identical over 11 bases. This CDR3 spans 15 amino acids. The V gene end was trimmed by 4 bases and the J gene end by 10 bases; junction bases not matched to a gene: 6. Germline CDR1 MDHEN, CDR2 SYDVKM.

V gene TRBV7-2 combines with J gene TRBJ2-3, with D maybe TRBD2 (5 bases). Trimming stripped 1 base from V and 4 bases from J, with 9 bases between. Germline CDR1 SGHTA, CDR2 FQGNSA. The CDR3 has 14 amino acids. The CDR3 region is CASSLGRVADTQYF. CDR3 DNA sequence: TGTGCCAGCAGCTTAGGGCGGGTTGCAGATACGCAGTATTTT.

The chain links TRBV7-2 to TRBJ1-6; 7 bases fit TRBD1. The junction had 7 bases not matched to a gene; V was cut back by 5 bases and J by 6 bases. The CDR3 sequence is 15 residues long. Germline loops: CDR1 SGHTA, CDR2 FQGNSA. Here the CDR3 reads CASSLQGQGNSPLHF. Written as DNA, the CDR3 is TGTGCCAGCAGCCTACAGGGGCAGGGTAATTCACCCCTCCACTTT. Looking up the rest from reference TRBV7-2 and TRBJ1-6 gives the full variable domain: GAGVSQSPSNKVTEKGKDVELRCDPISGHTALYWYRQSLGQGLEFLIYFQGNSAPDKSGLPSDRFSAERTGGSVSTLTIQRTQQEDSAVYLCASSLQGQGNSPLHFGNGTRLTVT.

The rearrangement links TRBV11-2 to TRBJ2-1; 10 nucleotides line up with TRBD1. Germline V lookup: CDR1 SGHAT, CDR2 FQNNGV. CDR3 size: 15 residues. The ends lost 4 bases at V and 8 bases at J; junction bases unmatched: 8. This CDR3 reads CASSSTGGASDEQFF. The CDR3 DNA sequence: TGTGCCAGCAGCTCGACAGGGGGCGCATCTGATGAGCAGTTCTTC. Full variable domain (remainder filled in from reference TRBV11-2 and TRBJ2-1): EAGVAQSPRYKIIEKRQSVAFWCNPISGHATLYWYQQILGQGPKLLIQFQNNGVVDDSQLPKDRFSAERLKGVDSTLKIQPAKLEDSAVYLCASSSTGGASDEQFFGPGTRLTVL.

The CDR3, as DNA: TGTGCCAGCAGTGAGACGCGACAGTACACTGAAGCTTTCTTT. As protein: CASSETRQYTEAFF. The V gene is TRBV2, the J gene TRBJ1-1; perhaps TRBD1 as D (5 bases). With 3 bases removed from V and 3 bases from J, the gap between germline ends came to 11 bases. Germline V gene sequence: CDR1 SNHLY, CDR2 FYNNEI. The CDR3 has 14 residues.

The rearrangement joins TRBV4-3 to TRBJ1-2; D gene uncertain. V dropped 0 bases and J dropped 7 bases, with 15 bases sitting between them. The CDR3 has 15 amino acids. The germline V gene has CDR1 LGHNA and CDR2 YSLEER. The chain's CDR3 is CASSQDSGISGGYTF. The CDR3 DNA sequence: TGCGCCAGCAGCCAAGATAGCGGGATCAGTGGTGGCTACACCTTC.

This CDR3 is CASSQEGQGPDTQYF. As DNA, the CDR3 is TGTGCCAGCAGCCAAGAGGGACAGGGTCCAGATACGCAGTATTTT. V is TRBV4-2 and J is TRBJ2-3; 9 nucleotides match TRBD1. In germline, CDR1 is LGHNA, CDR2 YNFKEQ. The CDR3 totals 15 residues. V dropped 0 bases and J dropped 4; count of bases not matched to a gene: 2.